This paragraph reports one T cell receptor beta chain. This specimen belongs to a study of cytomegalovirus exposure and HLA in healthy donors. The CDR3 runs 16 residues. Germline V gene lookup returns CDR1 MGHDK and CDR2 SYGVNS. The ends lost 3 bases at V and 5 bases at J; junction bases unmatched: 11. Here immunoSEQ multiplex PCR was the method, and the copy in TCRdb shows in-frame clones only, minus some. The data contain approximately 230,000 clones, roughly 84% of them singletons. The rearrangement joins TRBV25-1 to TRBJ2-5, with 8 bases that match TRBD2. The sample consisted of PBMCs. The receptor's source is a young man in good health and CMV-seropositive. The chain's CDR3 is CASSDLPAGVWETQYF. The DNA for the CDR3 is TGTGCCAGCAGTGATCTGCCAGCGGGAGTATGGGAGACCCAGTACTTC.